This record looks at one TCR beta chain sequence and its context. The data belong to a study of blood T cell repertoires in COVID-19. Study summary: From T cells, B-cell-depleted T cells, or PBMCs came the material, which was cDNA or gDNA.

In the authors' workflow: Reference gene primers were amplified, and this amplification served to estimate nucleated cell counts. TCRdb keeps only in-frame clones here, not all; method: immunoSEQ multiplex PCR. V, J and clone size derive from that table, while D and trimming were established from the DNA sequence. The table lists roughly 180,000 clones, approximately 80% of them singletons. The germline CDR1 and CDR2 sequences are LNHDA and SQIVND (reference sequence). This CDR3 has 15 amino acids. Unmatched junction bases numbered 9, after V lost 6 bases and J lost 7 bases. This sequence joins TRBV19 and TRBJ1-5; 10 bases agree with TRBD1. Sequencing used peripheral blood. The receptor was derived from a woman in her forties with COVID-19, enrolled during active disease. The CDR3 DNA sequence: TGTGCCAGTAGCCCTCCCGGGACAGGGGTCCAGCCCCAGCATTTT. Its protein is CASSPPGTGVQPQHF.